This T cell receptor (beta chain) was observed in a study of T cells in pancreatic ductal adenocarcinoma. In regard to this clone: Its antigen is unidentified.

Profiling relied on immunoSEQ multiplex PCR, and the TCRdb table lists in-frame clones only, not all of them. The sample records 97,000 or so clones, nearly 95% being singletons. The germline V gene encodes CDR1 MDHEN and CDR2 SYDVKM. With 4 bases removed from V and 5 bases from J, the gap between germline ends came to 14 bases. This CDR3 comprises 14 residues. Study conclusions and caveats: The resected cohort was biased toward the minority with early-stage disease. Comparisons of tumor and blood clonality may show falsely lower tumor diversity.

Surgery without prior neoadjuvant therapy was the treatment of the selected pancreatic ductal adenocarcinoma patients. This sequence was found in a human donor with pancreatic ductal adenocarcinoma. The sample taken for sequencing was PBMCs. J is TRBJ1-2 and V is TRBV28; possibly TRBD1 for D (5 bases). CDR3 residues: CASSSDMRAYGYTF. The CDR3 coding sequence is TGTGCCAGCAGTTCGGACATGCGAGCTTATGGCTACACCTTC.